This TCR beta chain was sequenced in a study of shared clonotypes between healthy human individuals (dated by TCRdb to the early 2020s). With respect to the entire study: The cohort comprised a couple of women and a few men aged 18 to 49 years. Per donor, three plates each were used for CD4 naive and CD4 memory, two for CD8 naive, and one for CD8 memory. To estimate repertoire size and how much clonotype sharing occurs between individuals, the study deeply sequenced the blood TCR repertoires of five or six healthy adults. Libraries were prepared and TCR repertoires were sequenced by different laboratories using diverse techniques, in order to increase sequencing depth and limit assay-specific biases. Between about 0.94 and 8.9 billion PBMCs per donor were obtained by leukapheresis.

Using the deep immunoSEQ assay, TCR CDR3 regions were amplified from genomic DNA by multiplex PCR. Extracted genomic DNA from each cell subset was distributed evenly across all wells of several immunoSEQ 96-well plates, and each plate was treated as a replicate. For sorted subsets, 200 to 250 ng of genomic DNA, equivalent to 25,000 to 35,000 T cell genomes, went into each replicate PCR. Purified libraries were measured with a Qubit 3.0 fluorometer, size-checked on a Bioanalyzer 2100, and measured again with the KAPA Library Quantification kit. Each immunoSEQ 96-well plate was sequenced on its own single-read 150-cycle Illumina NextSeq 550 flow cell. The source study handled its data this way. Because only junctional sequences without quality scores were contained in the immunoSEQ output, filtering matching that applied to full-length reads could not be performed. To assign V/J genes and CDR3, sequences were annotated using PyIR, a Python wrapper for IgBLAST v1.9, with IMGT germline references. Reads with weak V/J assignments (E-value above 1e-6), missing CDR3, stop codons, out-of-frame junctions, or ambiguous translated residues were removed. V3J clonotypes were defined by identical inferred V gene, J gene, and CDR3 amino acid sequence. The percentage overlap between two repertoires was calculated by dividing the number of shared unique clonotypes by the size of the smaller repertoire. Richness of each repertoire was evaluated using RTK rarefaction, the Chao1 estimator, and Recon v2.1 estimates of unobserved clonotypes. OLGA was used to compute generation probabilities for all TCRbeta clonotypes that the gDNA method yielded from a handful of donors. TCRdb stores this immuneACCESS table with in-frame sequences only. Part of the clones is absent; in the studies checked, under half of the shortfall reflects unresolved V genes, and no reason is known for the rest. V, J and clone size were drawn from that table, and D and trimming were deduced from the DNA. The sample table contains about 1.1 million clones; only one count was recorded for 75% to 85% of them. The top ten clonotypes cover under 0.8% of the sample.

Donors were healthy HIV-negative adults with no recently reported acute infections or vaccinations. Every donor was a Caucasian adult residing in Nashville, Tennessee, USA. CD4+ T cells were enriched through magnetic negative selection, after which naive cells were positively selected on CD45RA and the remaining negative fraction served as the memory subset. Blood was obtained by leukapheresis, after which PBMCs were separated by Ficoll-Histopaque density gradient centrifugation and cryopreserved in liquid nitrogen vapor phase. Analytical flow cytometry was used to check the purity and quantity of each magnetically sorted T cell population. Genomic DNA was isolated from every sorted fraction and measured by UV absorbance on a Nanodrop 2000c. The paper as a whole reports these results and caveats: The small number of donors limited the genetic and exposure-history diversity represented. Pairwise subsampling led to the expectation that sequencing depth would affect the degree of clonotype sharing among donors. Sampling was restricted to blood, and TCR repertoires in tissue are likely to differ from TCR repertoires in blood. Compared with non-shared clonotypes, the clonotypes found in all four sorted-subset donors had higher generation probabilities. Larger estimated clonotype richness was generally found for naive subsets than for memory subsets. Sharing across a handful of donors was observed for about 4.8% of naive CD4, 3% to 4% of naive CD8, over 2% of memory CD4, and around 0.4% of memory CD8 clonotypes. Incomplete sequencing was indicated by rarefaction of sorted-subset datasets, despite the large sequencing depth.

This clone was picked up a small number of times. The antigen this receptor binds is unknown. It has no much larger one-base neighbor in the sample; base qualities were not kept. The CDR3 spans 16 residues, from the cysteine through the phenylalanine. Here the CDR3 DNA is all that survives: 48 bases in frame from base 1. Trimming takes 4 bases off V and 3 bases off J; junction bases not matched to a gene: 8. From the germline V gene (reference sequence), CDR1 is MNHEY and CDR2 is SMNVEV. The V gene is TRBV27 and the J gene is TRBJ2-2; 7 bases in between match TRBD1. What was sequenced was memory CD4+ T cells from PBMCs. The cell subset or site label, as the study defines it: CD45RA-negative fraction. This clonotype was sampled from a man between 18 and 35 years old in good health. Some clones in this sample may be carry-over from other donors' samples. The nucleotide sequence reads as follows: TGTGCCAGCAGTTCGGTGCGAGGGGGCTACACCGGGGAGCTGTTTTTT. It translates to CASSSVRGGYTGELFF.